Listed below are T cell receptor beta chains from one sample, sequenced in a study of response to subunit inactivated influenza vaccine. TCRdb itself ran the RT-PCR reads through MiXCR, one entry per CDR3 protein. Of approximately 700,000 distinct CDR3 sequences listed, approximately 13% were seen once; the top ten hold 5.5% to 7%. The material was PBMCs from blood, obtained 14 days before vaccination. The receptors were gathered from a man between 50 and 59 years old who received an inactivated influenza vaccine. The CDR3 runs from the conserved cysteine through the conserved F or W. A D gene is named only where the DNA matches it firmly. For some rows the clone size is stated as once, few or many, or as a class when expanded; others skip it.

-	TRBV5-6	TRBJ2-3	-	TGTGCCAGCAGCTTGGCCGGGTCCCCACCCACAGATACGCAGTATTTT	CASSLAGSPPTDTQYF
-	TRBV5-6	TRBJ2-1	-	TGTGCCAGCAGCTTAGTCTTGGGTCAAGTCAATGAGCAGTTCTTC	CASSLVLGQVNEQFF
-	TRBV5-1	TRBJ2-7	-	TGCGCCAGCACCTCGGGCGGTTACTACGAGCAGTACTTC	CASTSGGYYEQYF
-	TRBV2	TRBJ2-5	few	TGTGCCAGCAGTGACTCAGGGAACCCCCAAGAGACCCAGTACTTC	CASSDSGNPQETQYF
TRBD1	TRBV29-1	TRBJ2-7	-	TGCAGCGTTGAAGGGACAGGCACCTCCTACGAGCAGTACTTC	CSVEGTGTSYEQYF
TRBD1	TRBV9	TRBJ1-2	many	TGTGCCAGCAGCGTAGCAGGGGGCAACTATGGCTACACCTTC	CASSVAGGNYGYTF
TRBD2	TRBV5-1	TRBJ2-3	few	TGCGCCAGCACCTCGCTAGCGGGAGGGCTCAAAGATACGCAGTATTTT	CASTSLAGGLKDTQYF
TRBD2	TRBV20-1	TRBJ2-1	few	TGCAGTGCTAGAGATACTAGCGGGGGGGCCGATGAGCAGTTCTTC	CSARDTSGGADEQFF
-	TRBV4-1	TRBJ1-2	few	TGCGCCAGCAGCCAAGATTTAAGGGGCTACACCTTC	CASSQDLRGYTF
TRBD2	TRBV5-1	TRBJ2-7	-	TGCGCCAGCAGCTTCCTAGCGGGGGGCTCCGACTACAACTACGAGCAGTACTTC	CASSFLAGGSDYNYEQYF
-	TRBV6-2/TRBV6-3	TRBJ1-2	many	TGTGCCAGCTCTTCGAGGGGAACCTATGGCTACACCTTC	CASSSRGTYGYTF
TRBD2	TRBV9	TRBJ2-1	-	TGTGCCAGCAGCGTAGAGCCCCTAGCGGGCGCTGACAATGAGCAGTTCTTC	CASSVEPLAGADNEQFF
TRBD2	TRBV11-2	TRBJ2-3	few	TGTGCCAGCAGCTTAGACGGACTAGCGCGCACAGATACGCAGTATTTT	CASSLDGLARTDTQYF
TRBD2	TRBV3-1	TRBJ2-3	-	TGTGCCAGCAGCCCCTACCTTAGCGGGGGCACAGATACGCAGTATTTT	CASSPYLSGGTDTQYF
TRBD2	TRBV7-6	TRBJ2-3	-	TGTGCCAGCAGCGCCGCCCGACTAGCGGGAGGCTCCGTTAGCACAGATACGCAGTATTTT	CASSAARLAGGSVSTDTQYF
-	TRBV20-1	TRBJ2-3	few	TGCAGTGCCCCTGGGCTTACGGCTAGCACAGATACGCAGTATTTT	CSAPGLTASTDTQYF
-	TRBV18	TRBJ2-7	-	TGTGCCAGCTCACCGCTGGGTCCCCCCTCCGAGCAGTACTTC	CASSPLGPPSEQYF
-	TRBV4-3	TRBJ2-2	few	TGCGCCAGCAGCCGCCAGCGGGACACCGGGGAGCTGTTTTTT	CASSRQRDTGELFF
TRBD1	TRBV6-1	TRBJ1-1	-	TGTGCCAGCAGTCAACAGGGGAAGAACACTGAAGCTTTCTTT	CASSQQGKNTEAFF
TRBD1	TRBV6-6	TRBJ1-1	-	TGTGCCAGCAGTTACTCCCGACAGGGTGAAGTAGCTTTCTTT	CASSYSRQGEVAFF
-	TRBV9	TRBJ2-3	few	TGTGCCAGCACCCCAACGGGAGCGGCCGGCACAGATACGCAGTATTTT	CASTPTGAAGTDTQYF
-	TRBV7-9	TRBJ2-1	-	TGTGCCAGCAGCCTCCGGGGCAGCACCTACAATGAGCAGTTCTTC	CASSLRGSTYNEQFF
TRBD1	TRBV24-1	TRBJ2-3	-	TGTGCCACCAGTGACCCGGATTGGACAGGGGGCCCGAGTACGCAGTATTTT	CATSDPDWTGGPSTQYF
TRBD1	TRBV28	TRBJ2-7	-	TGTGCCAGCAGTTTACGGGGACAGAGAAAAGGGAGTTACGAGCAGTACTTC	CASSLRGQRKGSYEQYF
TRBD1	TRBV20-1	TRBJ2-5	few	TGCAGTGCTAGCGACTGGGACAGGGACTTCCAAGAGACCCAGTACTTC	CSASDWDRDFQETQYF
TRBD2	TRBV18	TRBJ2-3	many	TGTGCCAGCTCCCGGACTAGCGGGGGGCTTACCACAGATACGCAGTATTTT	CASSRTSGGLTTDTQYF
-	TRBV4-2	TRBJ2-3	many	TGTGCCAGCAGCCAAGACCTTAGGGTTTCAGATACGCAGTATTTT	CASSQDLRVSDTQYF
-	TRBV30	TRBJ2-3	-	TGTGCCTGGAGCGGCAGGGATGGAGATACGCAGTATTTT	CAWSGRDGDTQYF
-	TRBV5-1	TRBJ1-5	-	TGCGCCAGCAGCTTGTTTTCAGGGGATCAGCCCCAGCATTTT	CASSLFSGDQPQHF
TRBD1	TRBV25-1	TRBJ1-1	few	TGTGCCAGCAGCCCAGGACAGGAGGGGACTGAAGCTTTCTTT	CASSPGQEGTEAFF
TRBD1	TRBV14	TRBJ2-1	-	TGTGCCAGCAGCCAAGATCTGCCAGACAGGGGGGGGTCCTACAATGAGCAGTTCTTC	CASSQDLPDRGGSYNEQFF
-	TRBV18	TRBJ1-1	-	TGTGCCAGCTCACGTGGGACGGCGAACACTGAAGCTTTCTTT	CASSRGTANTEAFF
-	TRBV4-3	TRBJ1-3	-	TGCGCCAGCAGCCAAGATTACCGTAACCTGGCGGGAAACACCATATATTTT	CASSQDYRNLAGNTIYF
-	TRBV7-6	TRBJ2-5	few	TGTGCCAGCAGCTCCTATACAGGGACCCAGTACTTC	CASSSYTGTQYF
-	TRBV20-1	TRBJ1-5	once	TGCAGTGCTAGTGACACCGTTTATAGCAATCAGCCCCAGCATTTT	CSASDTVYSNQPQHF
-	TRBV5-8	TRBJ2-7	-	TGTGCCAGCAGCGGGGCCGCATCCTACGAGCAGTACTTC	CASSGAASYEQYF
TRBD2	TRBV20-1	TRBJ2-3	many	TGCAGTGCTAGACCTCGAACTAGCGGGAGCTTGCCAGATACGCAGTATTTT	CSARPRTSGSLPDTQYF
-	TRBV4-3	TRBJ2-6	-	TGCGCCAGCAGCCCGTGGGTAGATGGGGCCAACGTCCTGACTTTC	CASSPWVDGANVLTF
TRBD1	TRBV12-3/TRBV12-4	TRBJ2-1	many	TGTGCCAGCAGTTTACTGGGACAGGGGGCTGATGAGCAGTTCTTC	CASSLLGQGADEQFF
-	TRBV6-2/TRBV6-3	TRBJ2-5	few	TGTGCCAGCAGTTACGTGAACAGTCAAGAGACCCAGTACTTC	CASSYVNSQETQYF
-	TRBV12-3/TRBV12-4	TRBJ1-1	few	TGTGCCAGCAGCCCGGGACACCAGAACACTGAAGCTTTCTTT	CASSPGHQNTEAFF
-	TRBV9	TRBJ2-3	-	TGTGCCAGCAGCTCACACCTCCGCACAGATACGCAGTATTTT	CASSSHLRTDTQYF
-	TRBV18	TRBJ2-5	-	TGTGCCAGCTCACCGCCGAACCAGGGATACCAAGAGACCCAGTACTTC	CASSPPNQGYQETQYF
-	TRBV5-4	TRBJ2-1	-	TGTGCCAGCAGCTTGGTTCGGGGGACGAGCAATGAGCAGTTCTTC	CASSLVRGTSNEQFF
TRBD1	TRBV20-1	TRBJ1-5	few	TGCAGTGCTAGCGCAGGGGGATATAGCAATCAGCCCCAGCATTTT	CSASAGGYSNQPQHF
TRBD1	TRBV28	TRBJ1-2	few	TGTGCCAGCAGCCAAGGGACAGGGGTTGATGGCTACACCTTC	CASSQGTGVDGYTF
-	TRBV6-1	TRBJ2-6	-	TGTGCCAGCAGTGATATGATCTCTGGGGCCAACGTCCTGACTTTC	CASSDMISGANVLTF
TRBD1	TRBV28	TRBJ1-1	-	TGTGCCAGCCGTTTGGGACAGCTCCGACGGACTGAAGCTTTCTTT	CASRLGQLRRTEAFF
-	TRBV6-1	TRBJ2-1	few	TGTGCCAGCAGTGAACGACTGTTTGTAGTCTTC	CASSERLFVVF
-	TRBV12-3/TRBV12-4	TRBJ2-7	few	TGTGCCAGCAAGGGTAAAACCTACGAGCAGTACTTC	CASKGKTYEQYF
TRBD1	TRBV3-1	TRBJ2-7	-	TGTGCCAGCAGCCAATTCCGGGACAGGGGCTACGAGCAGTACTTC	CASSQFRDRGYEQYF
-	TRBV27	TRBJ2-3	many	TGTGCCAGCAGAAGGGGGGCAGATACGCAGTATTTT	CASRRGADTQYF
TRBD1	TRBV27	TRBJ2-2	-	TGTGCCAGCAGTACCCGGACAGGGGAGGACACCGGGGAGCTGTTTTTT	CASSTRTGEDTGELFF
-	TRBV15	TRBJ2-5	-	TGTGCCACCAGCAGAAGTAGGGATCAAGAGACCCAGTACTTC	CATSRSRDQETQYF
TRBD2	TRBV4-1	TRBJ2-1	-	TGCGCCAGCGCCCGGACTAGCGGGGGGTACTCCTACAATGAGCAGTTCTTC	CASARTSGGYSYNEQFF
-	TRBV3-1	TRBJ1-5	-	TGTGCCAGCAGCCAAGGGGGGCGTAATCAGCCCCAGCATTTT	CASSQGGRNQPQHF
-	TRBV25-1	TRBJ2-5	-	TGTGCCAGCAGTGAATGGGAAACTTCAGAGACCCAGTACTTC	CASSEWETSETQYF
-	TRBV9	TRBJ1-2	many	TGTGCCAGCAGCGTAGGGAGGGGGAACTATGGCTACACCTTC	CASSVGRGNYGYTF
TRBD2	TRBV4-3	TRBJ2-1	few	TGCGCCAGCAGCCACGTAGGACTAGCGGGAGGTAATGAGCAGTTCTTC	CASSHVGLAGGNEQFF
-	TRBV5-1	TRBJ1-1	few	TGCGCCAGCCGGCCACTCGCGAACACTGAAGCTTTCTTT	CASRPLANTEAFF